Below, 14 T cell receptor beta chains from the same sample are listed, as sequenced in a study of beta chain features in type 1 diabetes. Every isolated RNA sample was fully reverse transcribed, so sequencing captured expressed TCRB transcripts. TCRdb keeps only in-frame clones here, not all; method: immunoSEQ multiplex PCR. The sample shows fewer than 350,000 clones, around a fifth of them seen only once. The sequencing sample was made of naive CD4+ T cells from blood. The origin of the receptors is a young woman in good health.

A few counts support this clone. This chain connects TRBV9 to TRBJ2-3, with D unresolved. Germline CDR1 reads SGDLS; CDR2 reads YYNGEE. The CDR3 is made up of 15 amino acids. The V gene lost 0 bases and the J gene lost 2 bases, with 10 bases spanning the gap. DNA for the CDR3: TGTGCCAGCAGCGTAGGGGTCCTAGTCACAGATACGCAGTATTTT. Protein: CASSVGVLVTDTQYF. The full variable domain, rest sourced from reference TRBV9 and TRBJ2-3, is DSGVTQTPKHLITATGQRVTLRCSPRSGDLSVYWYQQSLDQGLQFLIQYYNGEERAKGNILERFSAQQFPDLHSELNLSSLELGDSALYFCASSVGVLVTDTQYFGPGTRLTVL.

The chain recombines TRBV30 with TRBJ2-2, with 10 bases aligning to TRBD2. V shed 3 bases and J 2 bases; nucleotides not matched to a gene: 9. This CDR3 spans 17 amino acids. Germline V gene sequence: CDR1 GTSNPN, CDR2 SVGIG (reference sequence). The DNA for the CDR3 is TGTGCCTGGAGCGGACTAGCGGCGGTCCCCAACACCGGGGAGCTGTTTTTT. This encodes CAWSGLAAVPNTGELFF. Full variable domain (outside the CDR3, taken from reference TRBV30 and TRBJ2-2): SQTIHQWPATLVQPVGSPLSLECTVEGTSNPNLYWYRQAAGRGLQLLFYSVGIGQISSEVPQNLSASRPQDRQFILSSKKLLLSDSGFYLCAWSGLAAVPNTGELFFGEGSRLTVL.

There are a few counts of this clone. The J gene is TRBJ2-3, the V gene TRBV6-1; no firm D call. Deletions cut 7 bases from V and 8 bases from J, with 10 bases between. The germline V gene encodes CDR1 MNHNS and CDR2 SASEGT. This CDR3 has 11 residues. CDR3 coding DNA: TGTGCCAGCAAACTAATGGGTACGCAGTATTTT. Protein product: CASKLMGTQYF.

This clone was found a few times. The chain links TRBV11-2 to TRBJ2-7; no clear D. Germline V CDR1 and CDR2: SGHAT, FQNNGV. The CDR3 runs to 14 residues. Trimming took off 5 bases at V and 5 bases at J, with 16 bases between the two ends. The CDR3 region has the DNA TGTGCCAGCAGCCTCACCCGAACATTTGACGAGCAGTACTTC. This codes for CASSLTRTFDEQYF.

The V call is TRBV4-3, the J call TRBJ1-4; TRBD1 is a possible D gene (5 bases). Trimming removed 2 bases from V and 10 bases from J, with 14 bases in between. The CDR3 has 14 residues. The germline V gene encodes CDR1 LGHNA and CDR2 YSLEER. The CDR3 spells CASSQQGDLGKLFF. The CDR3 bases are TGCGCCAGCAGCCAACAGGGCGATCTTGGAAAACTGTTTTTT.

The chain recombines TRBV7-2 with TRBJ1-2; D is ambiguous. V lost 1 base to trimming and J lost 4 bases, with 4 bases between them. Germline CDR1 is SGHTA and CDR2 is FQGNSA. The CDR3 sequence is 12 residues long. Written as DNA, the CDR3 is TGTGCCAGCAGCTTAGACAGCTATGGCTACACCTTC. Translation gives CASSLDSYGYTF.

In this sample, this clone turned up a few times. J is TRBJ2-5 and V is TRBV5-6; 14 bases fit TRBD2. CDR1 is SGHDT and CDR2 is YYEEEE in the germline V gene. Losses at the gene ends were 4 bases for V and 5 bases for J; bases not matched to a gene: 7. This CDR3 contains 16 residues. This CDR3 reads CASSMGLAGAPETQYF. The CDR3 DNA reads as TGTGCCAGCAGCATGGGACTAGCGGGAGCCCCGGAGACCCAGTACTTC.

This chain connects TRBV9 to TRBJ2-5; D might be TRBD1 (5 bases). The CDR3 extends over 15 amino acids. Trimming stripped 2 bases from V and 2 bases from J, with 13 bases between. Per germline, CDR1 SGDLS and CDR2 YYNGEE. The CDR3 DNA sequence: TGTGCCAGCAGCGTTGCAGGGATGAGGCAAGAGACCCAGTACTTC. Its translation: CASSVAGMRQETQYF.

The chain links TRBV7-2 to TRBJ2-3, with 10 bases that match TRBD1. Trimming at V came to 4 bases and at J to 4 bases, leaving 2 bases not matched to a gene. The CDR3 is made up of 14 amino acids. CDR1 is SGHTA, CDR2 FQGNSA, per germline. CDR3 bases: TGTGCCAGCAGCTCGGACAGGGGGGCAGATACGCAGTATTTT. Its protein is CASSSDRGADTQYF.

The chain links TRBV9 to TRBJ2-1; D remains ambiguous. V lost 0 bases and J lost 7, with 5 bases in between. The length of the CDR3 is 12 residues. Germline CDR1 is SGDLS and CDR2 is YYNGEE. The CDR3 coding sequence is TGTGCCAGCAGCGTAGTCCAAAATGAGCAGTTCTTC. It specifies CASSVVQNEQFF.

V usage is TRBV5-4 and J usage is TRBJ2-3; tentative D call: TRBD2 (7 bases). V was clipped by 5 bases and J by 5 bases, with 18 bases between them. This CDR3 is 15 amino acids long. CDR1 is SGHNT and CDR2 is YYREEE in the germline V gene (reference sequence). The CDR3 DNA reads as TGTGCCAGCAGTCCCGGGGGGCTAGGAGGAGATACGCAGTATTTT. This codes for CASSPGGLGGDTQYF.

This clone showed up just a few times. V and J are TRBV7-2 and TRBJ2-1; 8 positions match TRBD2. Unmatched junction bases numbered 6, after V lost 0 bases and J lost 5 bases. This CDR3 comprises 16 residues. The germline gives CDR1 SGHTA, CDR2 FQGNSA. CDR3 loop: CASSLARLAHHNEQFF. The CDR3 DNA reads TGTGCCAGCAGCTTAGCCCGACTAGCGCACCACAATGAGCAGTTCTTC.

In this sample, this clone turned up a few times. The V and J genes are TRBV4-3 and TRBJ2-5; D gene ambiguous. Germline CDR1 LGHNA, CDR2 YSLEER. This CDR3 comprises 14 residues. V was trimmed by 0 bases and J by 4 bases, leaving 9 bases between them. CDR3 loop: CASSQDIPGETQYF. The DNA of the CDR3 is TGCGCCAGCAGCCAAGATATCCCCGGAGAGACCCAGTACTTC.

The rearrangement joins TRBV14 to TRBJ1-2; 7 nucleotides agree with TRBD1. Germline lookup yields CDR1 SGHDN and CDR2 FVKESK. The CDR3 contains 17 residues. V lost 0 bases, J lost 3 bases, and 10 bases stayed unmatched. For the CDR3, the DNA is TGTGCCAGCAGCCAAGATCCGGTTTGGACAGGAGACTATGGCTACACCTTC. The encoded protein is CASSQDPVWTGDYGYTF.